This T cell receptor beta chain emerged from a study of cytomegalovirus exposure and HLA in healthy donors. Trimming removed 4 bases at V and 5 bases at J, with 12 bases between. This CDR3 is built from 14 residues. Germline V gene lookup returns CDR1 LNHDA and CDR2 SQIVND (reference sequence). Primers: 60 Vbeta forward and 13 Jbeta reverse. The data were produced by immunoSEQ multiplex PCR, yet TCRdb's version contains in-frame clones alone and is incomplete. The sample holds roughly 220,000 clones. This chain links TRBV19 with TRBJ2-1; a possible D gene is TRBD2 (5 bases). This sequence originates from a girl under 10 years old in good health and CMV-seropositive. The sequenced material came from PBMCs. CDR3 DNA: TGTGCCAGTAGTAGGATAGGACTGGACAATGAGCAGTTCTTC. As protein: CASSRIGLDNEQFF. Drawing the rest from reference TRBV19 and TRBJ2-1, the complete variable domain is DGGITQSPKYLFRKEGQNVTLSCEQNLNHDAMYWYRQDPGQGLRLIYYSQIVNDFQKGDIAEGYSVSREKKESFPLTVTSAQKNPTAFYLCASSRIGLDNEQFFGPGTRLTVL.